The present T cell receptor beta chain was sequenced within a study of shared clonotypes between healthy human individuals. Study-level points and caveats: Sharing of clonotypes among donors was expected to vary with sequencing depth. Despite large depth, rarefaction showed incomplete sorted-subset sequencing.

This clone has a single count. Its antigen is not identified. Assay: immunoSEQ multiplex PCR; the TCRdb copy retains only in-frame clones and omits some. The table lists approximately 2,000,000 clones, around 95% of them singletons. As defined, naive CD8 cells were CD45RO-negative and positively selected for CCR7, with terminally differentiated effector memory CD45RA+ cells excluded. Per germline, CDR1 LGHNA and CDR2 YNFKEQ. The CDR3 is 16 amino acids. The J segment lost 9 bases and the V segment lost 4 bases, leaving 15 bases of the junction unmatched. Sequenced: naive CD8+ T cells from PBMCs. The sequence came from a man younger than 35 in good health. Some clones in this sample may be carry-over from other donors' samples. The chain carries TRBV4-2 and TRBJ1-3; the match to TRBD1 covers 7 bases. This CDR3 reads CASSPYQDRSGGTIYF. CDR3 in DNA: TGTGCCAGCAGCCCCTACCAGGACAGGTCGGGTGGCACCATATATTTT.